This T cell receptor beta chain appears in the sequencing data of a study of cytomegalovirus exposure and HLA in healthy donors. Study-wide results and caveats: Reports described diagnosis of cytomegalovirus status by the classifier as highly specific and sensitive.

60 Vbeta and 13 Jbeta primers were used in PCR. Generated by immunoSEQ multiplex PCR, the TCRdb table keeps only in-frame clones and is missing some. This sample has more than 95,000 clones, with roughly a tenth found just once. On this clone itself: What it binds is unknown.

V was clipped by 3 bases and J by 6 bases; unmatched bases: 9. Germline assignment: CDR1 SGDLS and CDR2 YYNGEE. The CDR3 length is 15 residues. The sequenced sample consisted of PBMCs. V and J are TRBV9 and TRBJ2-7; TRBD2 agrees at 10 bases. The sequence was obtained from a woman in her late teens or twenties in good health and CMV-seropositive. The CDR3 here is CASSAAASGSTEQYF. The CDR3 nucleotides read TGTGCCAGCAGCGCGGCGGCTAGCGGGAGTACCGAGCAGTACTTC.